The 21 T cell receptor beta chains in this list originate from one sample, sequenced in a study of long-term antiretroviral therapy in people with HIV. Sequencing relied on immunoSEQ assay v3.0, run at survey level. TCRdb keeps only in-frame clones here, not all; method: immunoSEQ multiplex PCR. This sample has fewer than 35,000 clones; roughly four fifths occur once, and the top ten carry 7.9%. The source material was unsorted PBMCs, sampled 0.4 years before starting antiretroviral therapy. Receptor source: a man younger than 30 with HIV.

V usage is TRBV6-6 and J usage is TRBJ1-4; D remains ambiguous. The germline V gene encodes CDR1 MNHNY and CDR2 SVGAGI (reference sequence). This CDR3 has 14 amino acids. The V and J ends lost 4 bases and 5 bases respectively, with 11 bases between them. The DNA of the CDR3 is TGTGCCAGCAGTTCGTCAGTTACAAATGAAAAACTGTTTTTT. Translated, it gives CASSSSVTNEKLFF.

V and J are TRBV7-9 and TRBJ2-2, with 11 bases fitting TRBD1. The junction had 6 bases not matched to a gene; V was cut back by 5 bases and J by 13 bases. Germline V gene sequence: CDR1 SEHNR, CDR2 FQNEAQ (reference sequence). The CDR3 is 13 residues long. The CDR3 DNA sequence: TGTGCCAGCAGCCACGGACAGGGGGCCGGGCTGTTTTTT. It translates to CASSHGQGAGLFF. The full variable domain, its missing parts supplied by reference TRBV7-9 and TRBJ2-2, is DTGVSQNPRHKITKRGQNVTFRCDPISEHNRLYWYRQTLGQGPEFLTYFQNEAQLEKSRLLSDRFSAERPKGSFSTLEIQRTEQGDSAMYLCASSHGQGAGLFFGEGSRLTVL.

In nucleotides, the CDR3 is TGTGCCAGCAGCGGGGTAGGGTCAGATACGCAGTATTTT. This gives the protein CASSGVGSDTQYF. The V gene is TRBV9, the J gene TRBJ2-3, with D hard to call. The V and J ends lost 3 bases and 4 bases respectively, with 9 bases between them. The CDR3 spans 13 residues. Germline values: CDR1 SGDLS, CDR2 YYNGEE.

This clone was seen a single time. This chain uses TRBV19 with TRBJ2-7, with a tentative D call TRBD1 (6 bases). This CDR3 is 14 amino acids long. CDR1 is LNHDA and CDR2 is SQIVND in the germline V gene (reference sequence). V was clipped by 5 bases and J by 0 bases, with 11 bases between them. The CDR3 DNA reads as TGTGCCAGTAGTCCCAGGGGTAGCTCCTACGAGCAGTACTTC. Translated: CASSPRGSSYEQYF.

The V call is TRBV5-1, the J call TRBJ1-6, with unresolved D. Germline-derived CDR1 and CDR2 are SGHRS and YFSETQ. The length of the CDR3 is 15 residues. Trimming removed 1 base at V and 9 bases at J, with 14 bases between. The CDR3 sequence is CASSLSAGMASPLHF. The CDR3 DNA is TGCGCCAGCAGCTTGTCGGCCGGGATGGCTTCACCCCTCCACTTT.

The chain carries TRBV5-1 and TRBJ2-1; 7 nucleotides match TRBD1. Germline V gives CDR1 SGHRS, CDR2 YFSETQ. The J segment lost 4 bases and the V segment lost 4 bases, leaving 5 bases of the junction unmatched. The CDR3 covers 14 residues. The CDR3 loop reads CASSRTGVYNEQFF. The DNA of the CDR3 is TGCGCCAGCAGCCGAACAGGGGTTTACAATGAGCAGTTCTTC.

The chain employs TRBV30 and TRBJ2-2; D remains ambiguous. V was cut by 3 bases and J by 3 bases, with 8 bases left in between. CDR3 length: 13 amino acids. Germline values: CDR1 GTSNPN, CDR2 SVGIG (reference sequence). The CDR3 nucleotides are TGTGCCTGGAGGAGGAGATACACCGGGGAGCTGTTTTTT. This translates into CAWRRRYTGELFF.

As DNA, the CDR3 is TGCAGCGTTGAAGGAGATGGACGACGGGGGTCCTACAATGAGCAGTTCTTC. This gives the protein CSVEGDGRRGSYNEQFF. The rearrangement joins TRBV29-1 to TRBJ2-1; tentative D call: TRBD2 (6 bases). In germline, CDR1 is SQVTM, CDR2 ANQGSEA. The CDR3 contains 17 residues. Trimming shortened V by 1 base and J by 1 base, and 17 bases separated the two germline ends.

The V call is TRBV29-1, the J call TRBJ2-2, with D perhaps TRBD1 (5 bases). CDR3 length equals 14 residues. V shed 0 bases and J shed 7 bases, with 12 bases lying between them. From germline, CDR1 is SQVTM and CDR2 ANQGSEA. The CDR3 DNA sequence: TGCAGCGTTGAAGATACGTATAGGGGCGGGGAGCTGTTTTTT. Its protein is CSVEDTYRGGELFF.

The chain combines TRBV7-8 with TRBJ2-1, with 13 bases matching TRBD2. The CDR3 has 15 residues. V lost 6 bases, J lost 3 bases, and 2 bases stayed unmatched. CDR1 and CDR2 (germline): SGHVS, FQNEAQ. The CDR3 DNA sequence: TGTGCCAGCAGGCGGACTAGCGGGAGCTACAATGAGCAGTTCTTC. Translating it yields CASRRTSGSYNEQFF.

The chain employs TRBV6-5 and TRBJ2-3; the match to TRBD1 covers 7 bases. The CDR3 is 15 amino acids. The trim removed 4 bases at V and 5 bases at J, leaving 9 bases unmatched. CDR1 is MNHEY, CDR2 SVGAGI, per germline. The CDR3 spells CASSFNRGLIDTQYF. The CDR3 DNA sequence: TGTGCCAGCAGTTTCAACAGGGGTTTGATAGATACGCAGTATTTT.

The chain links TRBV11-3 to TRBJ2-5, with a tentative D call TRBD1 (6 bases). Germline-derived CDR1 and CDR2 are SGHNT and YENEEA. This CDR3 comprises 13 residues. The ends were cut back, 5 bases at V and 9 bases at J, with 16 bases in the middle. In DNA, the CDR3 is TGTGCCAGCAGCCCCCGGGACAAAGAATCCCAGTACTTC. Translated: CASSPRDKESQYF.

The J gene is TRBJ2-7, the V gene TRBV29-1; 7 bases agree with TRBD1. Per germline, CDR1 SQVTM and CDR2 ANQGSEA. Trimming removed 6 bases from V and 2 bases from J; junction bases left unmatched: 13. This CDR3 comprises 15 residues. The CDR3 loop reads CSVKGQDLGAYEQYF. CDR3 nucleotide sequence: TGCAGCGTGAAAGGACAGGACCTTGGGGCCTACGAGCAGTACTTC.

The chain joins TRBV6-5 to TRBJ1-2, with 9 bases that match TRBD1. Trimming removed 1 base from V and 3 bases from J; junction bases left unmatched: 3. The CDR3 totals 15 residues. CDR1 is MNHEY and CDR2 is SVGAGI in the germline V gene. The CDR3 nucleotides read TGTGCCAGCAGTTACTTAACAGGGGGCGACTATGGCTACACCTTC. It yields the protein CASSYLTGGDYGYTF.

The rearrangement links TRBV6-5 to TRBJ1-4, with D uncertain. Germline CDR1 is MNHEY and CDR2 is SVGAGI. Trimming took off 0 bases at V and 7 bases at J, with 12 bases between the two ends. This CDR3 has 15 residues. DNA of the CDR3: TGTGCCAGCAGTTACTCAGCCGGGTCCGGTGAAAAACTGTTTTTT. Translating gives CASSYSAGSGEKLFF.

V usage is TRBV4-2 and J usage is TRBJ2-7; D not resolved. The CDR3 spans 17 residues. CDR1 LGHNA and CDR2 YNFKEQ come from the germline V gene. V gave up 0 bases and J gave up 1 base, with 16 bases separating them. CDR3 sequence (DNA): TGTGCCAGCAGCCAAGATTTAGTGAGAGGACCGTCCTACGAGCAGTACTTC. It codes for CASSQDLVRGPSYEQYF.

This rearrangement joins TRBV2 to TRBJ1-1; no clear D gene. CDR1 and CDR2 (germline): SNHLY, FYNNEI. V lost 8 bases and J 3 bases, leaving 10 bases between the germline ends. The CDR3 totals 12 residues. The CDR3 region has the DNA TGTGCCAGCCCCTCATGGGACACTGAAGCTTTCTTT. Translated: CASPSWDTEAFF.

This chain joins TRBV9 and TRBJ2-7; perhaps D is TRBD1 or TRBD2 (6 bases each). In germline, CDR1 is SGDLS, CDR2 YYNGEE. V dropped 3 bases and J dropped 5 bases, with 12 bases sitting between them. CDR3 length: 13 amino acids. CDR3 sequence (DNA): TGTGCCAGCAGCGAGGGGGGCACCGACGAGCAGTACTTC. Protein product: CASSEGGTDEQYF.

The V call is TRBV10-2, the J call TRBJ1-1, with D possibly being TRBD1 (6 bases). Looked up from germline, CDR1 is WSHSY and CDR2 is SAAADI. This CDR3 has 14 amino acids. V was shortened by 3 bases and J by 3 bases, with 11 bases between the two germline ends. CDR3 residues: CASSETGRHTEAFF. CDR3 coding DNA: TGCGCCAGCAGTGAAACAGGGAGGCACACTGAAGCTTTCTTT.

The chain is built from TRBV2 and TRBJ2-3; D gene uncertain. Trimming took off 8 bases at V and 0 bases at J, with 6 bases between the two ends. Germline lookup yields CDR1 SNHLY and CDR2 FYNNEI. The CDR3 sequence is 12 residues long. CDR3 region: CASGYSTDTQYF. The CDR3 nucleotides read TGTGCCAGCGGGTATAGCACAGATACGCAGTATTTT.

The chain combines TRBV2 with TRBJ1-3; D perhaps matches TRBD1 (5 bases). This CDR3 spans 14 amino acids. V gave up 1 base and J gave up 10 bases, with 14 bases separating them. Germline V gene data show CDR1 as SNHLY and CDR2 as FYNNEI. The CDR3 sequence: CASSEVFGARTIYF. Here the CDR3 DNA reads TGTGCCAGCAGTGAAGTATTTGGGGCCAGGACCATATATTTT.